This T cell receptor (beta chain) comes out of a study of blood T cell repertoires in COVID-19. Method: immunoSEQ multiplex PCR; TCRdb's copy keeps in-frame clones and lacks some. The sample holds more than 100,000 clones, about 83% seen once. This CDR3 contains 14 residues. CDR1 and CDR2 from the germline V gene are MNHEY and SVGEGT. Trimming stripped 2 bases from V and 3 bases from J, with 7 bases between. Participants were aged about 18 to 100 years, lived in roughly 25 US areas, and enrolled virtually. Membership in each cohort depended on participant-reported clinical history. The recovered donors of Cohort 3 showed two negative PCRs, clearance, or symptom resolution.

This clonotype was sampled from a woman under 40 who had recovered from COVID-19. Sequenced: PBMCs or T cells enriched from blood (not recorded which). J is TRBJ2-2 and V is TRBV6-2 or TRBV6-3; D remains ambiguous. DNA of the CDR3: TGTGCCAGCAGTTACAGCCTCGACACCGGGGAGCTGTTTTTT. This sequence encodes CASSYSLDTGELFF.